This T cell receptor (beta chain) appears in the sequencing data of a study of T cell responses to AZD1222 COVID-19 vaccine. Study outcomes and limitations: Elevations in Spike-specific TCR breadth and depth followed administration of two AZD1222 doses. Repertoires in all cases were sampled only once the peak T cell response had passed. Donors were mostly white British, more females; clonal diversity possibly underestimated.

The table came from immunoSEQ multiplex PCR; TCRdb's copy has only in-frame clones and leaves some out. Among 130,000 or so clones listed, about nine tenths were seen once. Germline values: CDR1 MDHEN, CDR2 SYDVKM. This CDR3 region has 14 residues. V dropped 2 bases and J dropped 5 bases, with 10 bases sitting between them. Concerning this clone: Its antigen is currently unknown.

The sequencing used peripheral blood, collected on day 0 of AZD1222 vaccination. The sequence was collected from an adult in good health. This sequence joins TRBV28 and TRBJ1-5; perhaps TRBD1 as D (6 bases). The CDR3 is CASSLEGGYQPQHF. The CDR3 DNA sequence: TGTGCCAGCAGTTTAGAGGGGGGGTATCAGCCCCAGCATTTT.